These T cell receptor beta chains were read from a single sample in a study of identical twins. TCRdb processed the 5' RACE reads anew with MiXCR; each CDR3 protein has one entry. Among around 490,000 distinct CDR3 sequences, more than 20% were seen once, and the ten largest hold approximately 0.49%. The same data also contributed to another study, on yellow fever vaccine responses in identical twins.

Sequenced sample: CD4+ T cells sorted from blood. These receptors were collected from a woman between 18 and 29 years old in good health. Both conserved end residues are part of each CDR3. The D gene is left open where the match is weak. Not all rows give a size; the values are once, few, many and, for expanded clones, a class.

J gene: TRBJ2-7; D gene: .; clone size: .; V gene: TRBV27; CDR3 protein: CASSPQGYYEQYF; CDR3 DNA: TGTGCCAGCAGTCCCCAGGGATACTACGAGCAGTACTTC
J gene: TRBJ2-5; D gene: .; clone size: few; V gene: TRBV12-3/TRBV12-4; CDR3 protein: CASSSGRMETQYF; CDR3 DNA: TGTGCCAGCAGTTCGGGACGGATGGAGACCCAGTACTTC
J gene: TRBJ2-7; D gene: TRBD2; clone size: .; V gene: TRBV3-1; CDR3 protein: CASSQTSIYEQYF; CDR3 DNA: TGTGCCAGCAGCCAGACTAGCATCTACGAGCAGTACTTC
J gene: TRBJ2-1; D gene: .; clone size: .; V gene: TRBV11-2; CDR3 protein: CASSTRPLEGGEWDEQFF; CDR3 DNA: TGTGCCAGCAGCACTAGACCGCTGGAGGGGGGCGAGTGGGATGAGCAGTTCTTC
J gene: TRBJ1-5; D gene: .; clone size: .; V gene: TRBV6-1; CDR3 protein: CASSSSGSNQPQHF; CDR3 DNA: TGTGCCAGCAGTAGCTCTGGAAGCAATCAGCCCCAGCATTTT
J gene: TRBJ2-1; D gene: TRBD2; clone size: few; V gene: TRBV3-1; CDR3 protein: CASSLGTSGGANNEQFF; CDR3 DNA: TGTGCCAGCAGCCTCGGGACTAGCGGGGGGGCTAACAATGAGCAGTTCTTC
J gene: TRBJ2-1; D gene: .; clone size: once; V gene: TRBV11-3; CDR3 protein: CASSLSSREGNEQFF; CDR3 DNA: TGTGCCAGCAGCTTATCTAGCAGGGAAGGGAATGAGCAGTTCTTC
J gene: TRBJ1-5; D gene: .; clone size: .; V gene: TRBV2; CDR3 protein: CASTLGRPQPQHF; CDR3 DNA: TGTGCCAGCACCCTGGGGCGACCCCAGCCCCAGCATTTT
J gene: TRBJ2-2; D gene: .; clone size: few; V gene: TRBV4-1; CDR3 protein: CASSLDRMAGELFF; CDR3 DNA: TGCGCCAGCAGCCTTGACCGAATGGCCGGGGAGCTGTTTTTT
J gene: TRBJ2-3; D gene: TRBD2; clone size: .; V gene: TRBV3-1; CDR3 protein: CASSQDPAGGTDTQYF; CDR3 DNA: TGTGCCAGCAGCCAAGATCCAGCGGGAGGCACAGATACGCAGTATTTT
J gene: TRBJ2-7; D gene: .; clone size: few; V gene: TRBV29-1; CDR3 protein: CSVSTQRTYEQYF; CDR3 DNA: TGCAGCGTCTCAACTCAACGAACCTACGAGCAGTACTTC
J gene: TRBJ2-2; D gene: .; clone size: .; V gene: TRBV5-1; CDR3 protein: CASSLAPRDTGELFF; CDR3 DNA: TGCGCCAGCAGCTTGGCTCCCAGGGACACCGGGGAGCTGTTTTTT
J gene: TRBJ2-5; D gene: .; clone size: .; V gene: TRBV18; CDR3 protein: CASSPNSQETQYF; CDR3 DNA: TGTGCCAGCTCACCAAACAGTCAAGAGACCCAGTACTTC
J gene: TRBJ2-5; D gene: TRBD1; clone size: few; V gene: TRBV2; CDR3 protein: CASRNSLSGGETQYF; CDR3 DNA: TGTGCCAGCAGGAATTCCCTTTCAGGGGGAGAGACCCAGTACTTC
J gene: TRBJ2-1; D gene: TRBD2; clone size: few; V gene: TRBV4-2; CDR3 protein: CASSQDASGRANEQFF; CDR3 DNA: TGTGCCAGCAGCCAAGATGCGAGCGGGAGGGCCAATGAGCAGTTCTTC
J gene: TRBJ1-6; D gene: .; clone size: .; V gene: TRBV20-1; CDR3 protein: CSARDPRTGVNSPLHF; CDR3 DNA: TGCAGTGCTAGAGATCCAAGAACAGGCGTGAATTCACCCCTCCACTTT
J gene: TRBJ2-3; D gene: TRBD2; clone size: few; V gene: TRBV12-3/TRBV12-4; CDR3 protein: CASRIAGGTDTQYF; CDR3 DNA: TGTGCCAGCCGAATAGCGGGGGGCACAGATACGCAGTATTTT
J gene: TRBJ2-5; D gene: TRBD2; clone size: .; V gene: TRBV10-2; CDR3 protein: CASLNGLAGETQYF; CDR3 DNA: TGCGCCAGCTTGAACGGACTAGCGGGGGAGACCCAGTACTTC
J gene: TRBJ2-1; D gene: .; clone size: few; V gene: TRBV3-1; CDR3 protein: CASSQGIVRGAEQFF; CDR3 DNA: TGTGCCAGCAGCCAAGGTATCGTCAGGGGGGCTGAGCAGTTCTTC
J gene: TRBJ1-2; D gene: .; clone size: .; V gene: TRBV7-6; CDR3 protein: CASSPTNQGYGYTF; CDR3 DNA: TGTGCCAGCAGCCCGACTAACCAGGGGTATGGCTACACCTTC
J gene: TRBJ2-4; D gene: .; clone size: few; V gene: TRBV28; CDR3 protein: CASSSPPPGLAKNIQYF; CDR3 DNA: TGTGCCAGCAGTTCCCCTCCCCCAGGGCTAGCCAAAAACATTCAGTACTTC
J gene: TRBJ1-2; D gene: .; clone size: few; V gene: TRBV28; CDR3 protein: CASSLGPSGGYGYTF; CDR3 DNA: TGTGCCAGCAGTTTAGGACCCTCCGGAGGATATGGCTACACCTTC
J gene: TRBJ1-2; D gene: TRBD1; clone size: few; V gene: TRBV2; CDR3 protein: CASGRQGAAYGYTF; CDR3 DNA: TGTGCCAGCGGTCGACAGGGGGCGGCCTATGGCTACACCTTC
J gene: TRBJ2-7; D gene: TRBD2; clone size: few; V gene: TRBV12-3/TRBV12-4; CDR3 protein: CASRQLAGVSEQYF; CDR3 DNA: TGTGCCAGCAGGCAACTAGCGGGAGTTAGCGAGCAGTACTTC
J gene: TRBJ2-7; D gene: .; clone size: few; V gene: TRBV12-5; CDR3 protein: CASGLDRTYEQYF; CDR3 DNA: TGTGCTAGTGGTTTAGACCGTACCTACGAGCAGTACTTC
J gene: TRBJ2-2; D gene: TRBD2; clone size: once; V gene: TRBV28; CDR3 protein: CASTLLAAGGTGELFF; CDR3 DNA: TGTGCCAGCACTCTTCTAGCGGCTGGGGGGACCGGGGAGCTGTTTTTT
J gene: TRBJ2-3; D gene: TRBD2; clone size: .; V gene: TRBV7-7; CDR3 protein: CASSSSGGPVTDTQYF; CDR3 DNA: TGTGCCAGCAGCTCATCGGGAGGGCCGGTGACAGATACGCAGTATTTT
J gene: TRBJ2-3; D gene: .; clone size: few; V gene: TRBV12-3/TRBV12-4; CDR3 protein: CASSTISGGGTDTQYF; CDR3 DNA: TGTGCCAGCAGCACCATTAGTGGCGGGGGCACAGATACGCAGTATTTT
J gene: TRBJ2-3; D gene: .; clone size: few; V gene: TRBV7-9; CDR3 protein: CASSQYTQYF; CDR3 DNA: TGTGCCAGCAGCCAATATACGCAGTATTTT
J gene: TRBJ2-1; D gene: TRBD2; clone size: few; V gene: TRBV12-3/TRBV12-4; CDR3 protein: CASSTGTSGGAFNEQFF; CDR3 DNA: TGTGCCAGCAGTACTGGGACTAGCGGGGGGGCTTTTAATGAGCAGTTCTTC
J gene: TRBJ2-7; D gene: .; clone size: few; V gene: TRBV12-3/TRBV12-4; CDR3 protein: CASSWPGAYEQYF; CDR3 DNA: TGTGCCAGCAGTTGGCCCGGCGCCTACGAGCAGTACTTC
J gene: TRBJ1-1; D gene: .; clone size: few; V gene: TRBV5-1; CDR3 protein: CASSGLDSNTEAFF; CDR3 DNA: TGCGCCAGCAGCGGTCTGGACAGCAACACTGAAGCTTTCTTT
J gene: TRBJ2-4; D gene: TRBD1; clone size: few; V gene: TRBV29-1; CDR3 protein: CSVGWRQGDQYF; CDR3 DNA: TGCAGCGTTGGTTGGAGACAGGGGGATCAGTACTTC
J gene: TRBJ2-1; D gene: TRBD2; clone size: few; V gene: TRBV12-3/TRBV12-4; CDR3 protein: CASLWGTSGNEQFF; CDR3 DNA: TGTGCCAGCCTTTGGGGGACTAGCGGCAATGAGCAGTTCTTC
J gene: TRBJ2-1; D gene: TRBD2; clone size: .; V gene: TRBV4-2; CDR3 protein: CASSHPPGTSGYNEQFF; CDR3 DNA: TGTGCCAGCAGCCATCCCCCCGGGACTAGCGGTTACAATGAGCAGTTCTTC
J gene: TRBJ2-6; D gene: TRBD1; clone size: .; V gene: TRBV3-1; CDR3 protein: CASSQGQGSSGANVLTF; CDR3 DNA: TGTGCCAGCAGCCAAGGACAGGGAAGCTCTGGGGCCAACGTCCTGACTTTC
J gene: TRBJ2-1; D gene: TRBD1; clone size: few; V gene: TRBV4-2; CDR3 protein: CASSRDRDNEQFF; CDR3 DNA: TGTGCCAGCAGCCGAGACAGGGACAATGAGCAGTTCTTC
J gene: TRBJ2-2; D gene: .; clone size: .; V gene: TRBV14; CDR3 protein: CASSQVRTIGELFF; CDR3 DNA: TGTGCCAGCAGCCAAGTAAGGACAATCGGGGAGCTGTTTTTT
J gene: TRBJ2-3; D gene: .; clone size: .; V gene: TRBV27; CDR3 protein: CASREVGRGLIRSEVNTQYF; CDR3 DNA: TGTGCCAGCAGGGAGGTGGGAAGGGGATTAATACGCTCAGAGGTGAATACGCAGTATTTT
J gene: TRBJ2-7; D gene: TRBD2; clone size: .; V gene: TRBV18; CDR3 protein: CASSPSGVAGDYEQYF; CDR3 DNA: TGTGCCAGCTCACCATCCGGGGTAGCGGGGGACTACGAGCAGTACTTC
J gene: TRBJ2-2; D gene: .; clone size: .; V gene: TRBV20-1; CDR3 protein: CSARPSTTGELFF; CDR3 DNA: TGCAGTGCTAGACCCTCCACCACCGGGGAGCTGTTTTTT